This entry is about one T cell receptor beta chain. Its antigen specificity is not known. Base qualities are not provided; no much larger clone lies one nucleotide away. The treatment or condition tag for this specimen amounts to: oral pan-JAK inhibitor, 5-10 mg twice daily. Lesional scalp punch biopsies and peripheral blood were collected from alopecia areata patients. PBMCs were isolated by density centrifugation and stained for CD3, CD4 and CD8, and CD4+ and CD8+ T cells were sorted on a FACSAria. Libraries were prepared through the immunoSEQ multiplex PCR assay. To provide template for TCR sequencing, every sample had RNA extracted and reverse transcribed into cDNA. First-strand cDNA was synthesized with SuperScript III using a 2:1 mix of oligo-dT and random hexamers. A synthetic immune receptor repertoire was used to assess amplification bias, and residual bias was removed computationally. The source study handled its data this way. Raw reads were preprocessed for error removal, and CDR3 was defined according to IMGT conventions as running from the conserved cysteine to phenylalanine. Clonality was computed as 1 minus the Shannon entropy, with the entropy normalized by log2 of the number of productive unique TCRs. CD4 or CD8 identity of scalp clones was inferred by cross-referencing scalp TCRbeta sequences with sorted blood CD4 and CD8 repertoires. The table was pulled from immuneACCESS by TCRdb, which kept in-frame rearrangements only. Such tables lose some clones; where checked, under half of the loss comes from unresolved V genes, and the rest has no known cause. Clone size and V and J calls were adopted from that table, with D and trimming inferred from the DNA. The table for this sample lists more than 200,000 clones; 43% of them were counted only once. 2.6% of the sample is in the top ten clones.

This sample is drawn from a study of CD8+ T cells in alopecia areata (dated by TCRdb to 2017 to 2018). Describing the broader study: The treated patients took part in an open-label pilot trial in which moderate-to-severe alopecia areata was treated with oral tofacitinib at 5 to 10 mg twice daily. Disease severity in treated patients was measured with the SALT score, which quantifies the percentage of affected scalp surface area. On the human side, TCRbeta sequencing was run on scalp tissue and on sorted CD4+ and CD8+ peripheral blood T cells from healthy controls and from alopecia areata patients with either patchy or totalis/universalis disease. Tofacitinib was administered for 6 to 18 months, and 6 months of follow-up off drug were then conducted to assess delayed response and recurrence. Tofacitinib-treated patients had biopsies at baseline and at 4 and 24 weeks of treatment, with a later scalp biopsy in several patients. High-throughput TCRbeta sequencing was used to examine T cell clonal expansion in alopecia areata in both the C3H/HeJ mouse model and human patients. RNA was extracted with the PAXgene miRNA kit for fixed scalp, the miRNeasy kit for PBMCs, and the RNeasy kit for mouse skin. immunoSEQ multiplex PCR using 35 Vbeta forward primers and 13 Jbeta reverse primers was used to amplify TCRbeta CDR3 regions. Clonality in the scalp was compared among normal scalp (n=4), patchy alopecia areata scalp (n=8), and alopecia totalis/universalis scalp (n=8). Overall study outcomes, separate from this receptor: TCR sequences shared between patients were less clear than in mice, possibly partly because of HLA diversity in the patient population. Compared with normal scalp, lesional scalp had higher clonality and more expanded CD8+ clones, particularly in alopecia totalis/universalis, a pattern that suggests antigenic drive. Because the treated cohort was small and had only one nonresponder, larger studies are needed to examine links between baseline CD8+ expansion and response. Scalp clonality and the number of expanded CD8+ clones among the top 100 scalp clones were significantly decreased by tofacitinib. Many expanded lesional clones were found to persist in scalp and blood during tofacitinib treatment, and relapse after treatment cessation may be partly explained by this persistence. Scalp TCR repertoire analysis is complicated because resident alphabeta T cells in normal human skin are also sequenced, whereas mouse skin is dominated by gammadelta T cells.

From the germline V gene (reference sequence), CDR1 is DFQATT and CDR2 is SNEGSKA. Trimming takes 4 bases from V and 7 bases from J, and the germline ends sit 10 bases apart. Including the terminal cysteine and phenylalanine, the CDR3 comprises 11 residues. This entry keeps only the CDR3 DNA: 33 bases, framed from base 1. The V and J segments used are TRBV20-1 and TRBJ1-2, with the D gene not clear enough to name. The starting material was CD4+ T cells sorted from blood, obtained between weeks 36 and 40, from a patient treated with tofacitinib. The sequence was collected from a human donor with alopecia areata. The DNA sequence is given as TGCAGTGCTACCCCCAATTCTGGCTACACCTTC. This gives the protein CSATPNSGYTF.